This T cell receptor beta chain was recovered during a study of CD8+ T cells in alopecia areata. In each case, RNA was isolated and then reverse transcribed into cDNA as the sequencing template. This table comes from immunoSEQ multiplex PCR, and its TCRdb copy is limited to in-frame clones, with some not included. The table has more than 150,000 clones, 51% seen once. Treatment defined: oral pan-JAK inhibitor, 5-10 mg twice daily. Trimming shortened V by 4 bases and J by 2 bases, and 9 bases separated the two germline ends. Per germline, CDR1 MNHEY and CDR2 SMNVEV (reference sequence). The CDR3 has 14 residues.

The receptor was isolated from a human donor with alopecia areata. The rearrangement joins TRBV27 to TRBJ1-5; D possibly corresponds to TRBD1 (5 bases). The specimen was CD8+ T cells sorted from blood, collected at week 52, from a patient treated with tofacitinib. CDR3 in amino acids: CASSWGSGNQPQHF. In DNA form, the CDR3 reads TGTGCCAGCAGTTGGGGCAGCGGCAATCAGCCCCAGCATTTT.